This TCR beta chain was retrieved from a study of shared clonotypes between healthy human individuals. Germline V lookup: CDR1 LNHNV, CDR2 YYDKDF (reference sequence). With 4 bases removed from V and 6 bases from J, the gap between germline ends came to 12 bases. The CDR3 runs 13 residues. The assay was immunoSEQ multiplex PCR, and TCRdb's table has in-frame clones only and misses some. The repertoire includes 600,000 to 700,000 clones, 73% of them detected once, and 1.5% to 2% sits in the top ten. There were no recent acute infections or vaccinations among the donors, who were healthy HIV-negative adults.

J is TRBJ2-5 and V is TRBV15; D possibly corresponds to TRBD1 (6 bases). The sequenced sample consisted of memory CD4+ T cells sorted from blood. Subset defined: CD45RA-negative fraction. The source of this sequence is a woman between 25 and 40 years old in good health. CDR3 sequence (DNA): TGTGCCACCAGCACCTACAGGGTCCAGACCCAGTACTTC. Translation: CATSTYRVQTQYF.